What follows describes a single T cell receptor (beta chain). The junction had 2 bases not matched to a gene; V was cut back by 9 bases and J by 1 base. Germline-derived CDR1 and CDR2 are MRHNA and SNTAGT. This CDR3 region has 14 residues. The method was immunoSEQ multiplex PCR; TCRdb's version includes in-frame clones alone and lacks a portion of them. This table holds approximately 220,000 clones, just under 95% found once. This sample stems from a study of control samples from healthy donors and cancer patients. The specimen sequenced was blood. The J gene is TRBJ2-1, the V gene TRBV6-4; 11 bases line up with TRBD2. The clonotype originates from a middle-aged man in good health. In DNA, the CDR3 is TGTGCCAGGGGACTAGCGGTATCCTACAATGAGCAGTTCTTC. Translating gives CARGLAVSYNEQFF.